This T cell receptor beta chain was retrieved from a study of blood T cells in healthy people across ages. A word on this clonotype: Its cognate antigen is unknown. As the CDR3 is not closed by the conserved phenylalanine or tryptophan, this likely results from a read error.

Russia was home to the donors, healthy Caucasian individuals aged roughly 6 to 100. The J segment lost 0 bases and the V segment lost 4 bases, leaving 9 bases of the junction unmatched. The CDR3 is made up of 16 amino acids. Germline V gene sequence: CDR1 SGHNT, CDR2 YYREEE (reference sequence). Together with a sample-barcoded 5' primer, a J-beta primer mix was included in a second PCR lasting about 7 to 12 cycles. TCRdb passed the 5' RACE reads through MiXCR, listing each CDR3 protein once. The sample yields hundreds of thousands of distinct CDR3 sequences, about 28% seen once. Notes on the study in general: Diversity of TCR beta correlated strongly with naive T cell percentage.

These data were also filed under a second study, of T cells of mothers and their children.

The sequenced material came from blood. The source of this sequence is a boy aged 2 to 10 in good health. This sequence joins TRBV5-4 and TRBJ1-2, with TRBD1 matching over 7 bases. The CDR3 is CASSETGVPSNYGYTL. CDR3 DNA: TGTGCCAGCAGCGAAACAGGGGTCCCCTCTAACTATGGCTACACCCTC.